The 12 T cell receptor beta chains given below trace back to one sample, sequenced in a study of blood T cell repertoires in COVID-19. Clones were sequenced by immunoSEQ multiplex PCR, and TCRdb holds only the in-frame ones, with some missing. Among approximately 230,000 clones, approximately 80% were seen once, and the ten largest hold 15% to 20%. The specimen sequenced was peripheral blood. These receptors all stem from a man in his thirties or forties with active or convalescent COVID-19.

The rearrangement uses TRBV20-1 and TRBJ2-3; 11 nucleotides match TRBD2. This CDR3 has 11 residues. Germline V gene lookup returns CDR1 DFQATT and CDR2 SNEGSKA (reference sequence). Here the CDR3 reads CRLAGGDTQYF. In nucleotides, the CDR3 is TGCAGGCTAGCGGGAGGAGATACGCAGTATTTT.

The V call is TRBV7-9, the J call TRBJ2-7; a possible D gene is TRBD1 (5 bases). The CDR3 consists of 14 residues. Germline CDR1 and CDR2: SEHNR and FQNEAQ (reference sequence). Trimming removed 5 bases at V and 2 bases at J, with 13 bases between. This CDR3 is CASSLDKGTYEQYF. CDR3 in DNA: TGTGCCAGCAGCCTGGACAAGGGAACCTACGAGCAGTACTTC. The whole variable domain, remainder taken from reference TRBV7-9 and TRBJ2-7, is DTGVSQNPRHKITKRGQNVTFRCDPISEHNRLYWYRQTLGQGPEFLTYFQNEAQLEKSRLLSDRFSAERPKGSFSTLEIQRTEQGDSAMYLCASSLDKGTYEQYFGPGTRLTVT.

The rearrangement links TRBV7-2 to TRBJ1-2; D unclear. In germline, CDR1 is SGHTA, CDR2 FQGNSA. Between the trimmed V and J ends, which lost 1 base and 3 bases, there was a span of 9 bases. CDR3 length: 14 amino acids. In DNA form, the CDR3 reads TGTGCCAGCAGCTTAGTAGTTAGCGACTATGGCTACACCTTC. It specifies CASSLVVSDYGYTF.

This sequence joins TRBV7-8 and TRBJ2-5, with TRBD2 as a possible D gene (6 bases). Trimming removed 0 bases at V and 2 bases at J, with 16 bases between. This CDR3 contains 17 residues. Germline V CDR1 and CDR2: SGHVS, FQNEAQ. CDR3 DNA: TGTGCCAGCAGCTTAGCGCGGAGGGTCCCCCAACAAGAGACCCAGTACTTC. Protein product: CASSLARRVPQQETQYF.

This chain joins TRBV6-5 and TRBJ2-7, with a weak D call TRBD2 (5 bases). V dropped 3 bases and J dropped 3 bases, with 12 bases sitting between them. The CDR3 length is 14 residues. The germline CDR1 and CDR2 sequences are MNHEY and SVGAGI. The CDR3 reads CASSYRAGDYEQYF. The CDR3 DNA reads as TGTGCCAGCAGTTATCGTGCCGGGGACTACGAGCAGTACTTC.

This clone was seen more than once but under ten times. This chain links TRBV6-5 with TRBJ1-1, with TRBD1 as a possible D gene (5 bases). CDR1 and CDR2 (germline): MNHEY, SVGAGI. V was clipped by 11 bases and J by 2 bases, with 9 bases between them. The CDR3 covers 11 residues. The CDR3 DNA reads as TGTGCCTTCCGGACAAACACTGAAGCTTTCTTT. Translation: CAFRTNTEAFF.

In this sample, this clone turned up once. This chain connects TRBV28 to TRBJ1-4; TRBD1 might be the D (5 bases). The CDR3 consists of 14 residues. Germline CDR1 is MDHEN and CDR2 is SYDVKM. The V end lost 6 bases, the J end lost 6 bases, and 14 bases lay between the germline ends. The CDR3 coding sequence is TGTGCCAGCAGCCAAGGGGTATGGTATGAAAAACTGTTTTTT. Its protein is CASSQGVWYEKLFF.

This chain connects TRBV10-3 to TRBJ2-7; 7 nucleotides agree with TRBD2. The CDR3 is made up of 14 amino acids. With 9 bases clipped from V and 4 bases from J, the junction kept 12 bases outside the gene matches. Germline V gives CDR1 ENHRY, CDR2 SYGVKD. The CDR3 DNA reads as TGTGCCATGGGTCCTAGCGGAACGGGTTACGAGCAGTACTTC. It translates to CAMGPSGTGYEQYF.

The chain recombines TRBV6-2 or TRBV6-3 with TRBJ2-1, with TRBD1 matching 7 bases. V was pared by 5 bases and J by 0 bases, with 7 bases of the junction left unmatched. Germline V gives CDR1 MNHEY, CDR2 SVGEGT. This CDR3 has 16 residues. The CDR3 loop reads CASSLPGQSSYNEQFF. CDR3 nucleotide sequence: TGTGCCAGCAGTCTACCGGGACAGAGCTCCTACAATGAGCAGTTCTTC.

CDR3 in DNA: TGTGCCAGCAGTTTATACCTAGCGGGGGGGCCCAGCGAGCAGTACTTC. It codes for CASSLYLAGGPSEQYF. The chain couples TRBV28 to TRBJ2-7; 12 positions agree with TRBD2. The trim removed 1 base at V and 6 bases at J, leaving 7 bases unmatched. Germline CDR1 reads MDHEN; CDR2 reads SYDVKM. CDR3 size: 16 residues.

This chain connects TRBV19 to TRBJ1-1; D gene unclear. From germline, CDR1 is LNHDA and CDR2 SQIVND (reference sequence). V lost 3 bases and J 5 bases, leaving 7 bases between the germline ends. CDR3 length: 12 amino acids. The CDR3 region has the DNA TGTGCCAGTAGTATCCGTGTTACTGAAGCTTTCTTT. It codes for CASSIRVTEAFF.

The chain has TRBV4-1 and TRBJ1-4; D ambiguous. CDR3 length equals 18 residues. V lost 6 bases to trimming and J lost 0 bases, with 20 bases between them. Per germline, CDR1 MGHRA and CDR2 YSYEKL. In DNA form, the CDR3 reads TGCGCCAGCAGACCCGGGAAATCTAACCTTGCAACTAATGAAAAACTGTTTTTT. This translates into CASRPGKSNLATNEKLFF.